The 10 T cell receptor beta chains below all came from one sample that was sequenced in a study of blood T cell repertoires in COVID-19. Only in-frame clones appear in the TCRdb table, and some are missing; sequencing was by immunoSEQ multiplex PCR. This sample has over 50,000 clones, with over 55% found just once. Specimen: peripheral blood. The receptors were sampled from an older woman with COVID-19, enrolled during active disease.

This chain joins TRBV4-3 and TRBJ1-1, with D maybe TRBD1 (5 bases). Germline CDR1 and CDR2: LGHNA and YSLEER. Trimming left V 4 bases short and J 0 bases short, with 12 bases between. This CDR3 has 15 residues. CDR3 residues: CASSRGGNMNTEAFF. As DNA, the CDR3 is TGCGCCAGCAGCCGGGGGGGTAACATGAACACTGAAGCTTTCTTT.

This chain connects TRBV4-1 to TRBJ2-7, with 7 bases matching TRBD1. The CDR3 is 16 amino acids. With 4 bases clipped from V and 0 bases from J, the junction kept 9 bases outside the gene matches. Germline values: CDR1 MGHRA, CDR2 YSYEKL. The CDR3 reads CASSLPRQGSSYEQYV. In DNA form, the CDR3 reads TGCGCCAGCAGCCTCCCCCGACAGGGAAGCTCCTACGAGCAGTACGTC.

The DNA of the CDR3 is TGTGCCAGCAGTTACCGTCCTCAGGCAGGGGGAAACTATGGCTACACCTTC. This codes for CASSYRPQAGGNYGYTF. The chain uses TRBV27 and TRBJ1-2; 7 nucleotides line up with TRBD1. There are 17 residues in the CDR3. The ends lost 4 bases at V and 2 bases at J; junction bases unmatched: 13. Germline CDR1 is MNHEY and CDR2 is SMNVEV (reference sequence).

The J gene is TRBJ2-1, the V gene TRBV3-1 (or the pseudogene TRBV3-2); 11 bases map to TRBD1. V dropped 4 bases and J dropped 2; count of bases not matched to a gene: 1. The CDR3 is made up of 15 amino acids. Germline CDR1 reads LGHDT; CDR2 reads YNNKEL (reference sequence). This CDR3 is CASSPGQGAYNEQFF. CDR3 DNA: TGTGCCAGCAGCCCGGGACAGGGGGCCTACAATGAGCAGTTCTTC.

This clone was counted a single time. V is TRBV2 and J is TRBJ2-1; no definite D call. This CDR3 has 16 amino acids. The germline CDR1 and CDR2 sequences are SNHLY and FYNNEI. Trimming removed 3 bases from V and 0 bases from J, with 12 bases in between. The CDR3 sequence: CASSESFTSSYNEQFF. The CDR3 DNA sequence: TGTGCCAGCAGTGAGTCGTTTACTTCCTCCTACAATGAGCAGTTCTTC.

This chain joins TRBV7-3 and TRBJ2-1, with 12 nucleotides matching TRBD2. Germline loops: CDR1 SGHTA, CDR2 FQGTGA. The CDR3 totals 17 residues. Trimming cost V 4 bases and J 6 bases; bases outside gene matches: 10. Here the CDR3 DNA reads TGTGCCAGCAGCTCCTCTGTACTAGCGGGGGGTGGCAATGAGCAGTTCTTC. It codes for CASSSSVLAGGGNEQFF.

The chain recombines TRBV7-9 with TRBJ1-3, with D uncertain. CDR1 is SEHNR and CDR2 is FQNEAQ in the germline V gene (reference sequence). V lost 5 bases to trimming and J lost 4 bases, with 15 bases between them. The CDR3 has 15 residues. CDR3 in DNA: TGTGCCAGCAGCCCCCGCGGGGATTTCGGAAACACCATATATTTT. Translating it yields CASSPRGDFGNTIYF.

In this sample, this clone turned up once. The chain is built from TRBV11-1 and TRBJ2-5; weak D call: TRBD1 (6 bases). Germline assignment: CDR1 SGHAT and CDR2 FQDESV (reference sequence). The V end was cut by 0 bases, the J end by 2 bases, with 13 bases between. The CDR3 has 16 residues. In DNA form, the CDR3 reads TGTGCCAGCAGCTTAGCGGGTTACAGGGCGCAAGAGACCCAGTACTTC. Translated: CASSLAGYRAQETQYF.

This chain uses TRBV11-3 with TRBJ2-3; 13 bases align to TRBD2. The V gene's germline CDR1 is SGHNT and CDR2 YENEEA. J lost 2 bases, V lost 4 bases, and 3 bases had no gene match. CDR3 length: 16 amino acids. The CDR3 DNA sequence: TGTGCCAGCAGCTGGGGACTAGCGGGGTACACAGATACGCAGTATTTT. Translated, it gives CASSWGLAGYTDTQYF.

This clone was recorded only once. The chain carries TRBV11-1 and TRBJ2-3; D unclear. Trimming left V 5 bases short and J 2 bases short, with 8 bases between. CDR3 length: 13 amino acids. Germline CDR1 is SGHAT and CDR2 is FQDESV (reference sequence). The CDR3 DNA reads TGTGCCAGCAGCCTCGGAGTCACAGATACGCAGTATTTT. This gives the protein CASSLGVTDTQYF.